This entry lists 23 T cell receptor beta chains sequenced from one sample in a study of T cells in Graves' hyperthyroidism and ophthalmopathy. From RNA transcripts, TCR beta CDR3 regions were amplified. The primer set for the first-round RT-PCR of the TCR CDR3 was HTBI. TCRdb called the multiplex PCR reads again in MiXCR, with one record for every CDR3 protein. The sample lists 600,000 or so distinct CDR3 sequences, roughly 16% occurring once. Sequencing input: blood. These receptors originate from a woman between 25 and 40 years old with Graves' hyperthyroidism.

DNA for the CDR3: TGTGCCAGCACCGCAGGGGGGGGTAACACTGAAGCTTTCTTT. This codes for CASTAGGGNTEAFF. The rearrangement uses TRBV9 and TRBJ1-1; 7 bases are shared with TRBD1. CDR3 length: 14 amino acids. V lost 6 bases and J lost 2; bases outside the gene matches: 7. In germline, CDR1 is SGDLS, CDR2 YYNGEE.

This clonotype was recorded at least ten times. The CDR3: CASSLPYLTGELFF. The CDR3 bases are TGTGCCAGCAGTTTACCCTATCTCACCGGGGAGCTGTTTTTT. The gene calls are TRBV28 and TRBJ2-2, with no clear D. CDR1 and CDR2 from the germline V gene are MDHEN and SYDVKM. The CDR3 is made up of 14 amino acids. V was pared by 2 bases and J by 4 bases, with 8 bases between.

This clonotype was counted at least ten times. The chain employs TRBV3-1 and TRBJ1-1, with D possibly TRBD1 on 6 matching bases. V lost 4 bases and J 1 base, leaving 16 bases between the germline ends. Per germline, CDR1 LGHDT and CDR2 YNNKEL (reference sequence). The CDR3 extends over 16 amino acids. DNA of the CDR3: TGTGCCAGCAGCCCTCGCGGGGGCGCGGAGAACACTGAAGCTTTCTTT. Translation gives CASSPRGGAENTEAFF.

This clonotype came up a few times. The rearrangement uses TRBV9 and TRBJ1-1, with D perhaps TRBD1 (5 bases). The CDR3 has 15 amino acids. Germline lookup yields CDR1 SGDLS and CDR2 YYNGEE. V dropped 0 bases and J dropped 1 base, with 10 bases sitting between them. The CDR3 region has the DNA TGTGCCAGCAGCGTAGACACAGGCCCGAACACTGAAGCTTTCTTT. The encoded protein is CASSVDTGPNTEAFF.

A few counts support this clonotype. The rearrangement uses TRBV7-9 and TRBJ1-4; unclear D gene. CDR1 is SEHNR, CDR2 FQNEAQ, per germline (reference sequence). The CDR3 extends over 15 amino acids. Trimming stripped 1 base from V and 8 bases from J, with 14 bases between. The CDR3 loop is CASSLEGRLGEKLFF. Here the CDR3 DNA reads TGTGCCAGCAGCTTAGAAGGCAGGCTTGGGGAAAAACTGTTTTTT.

The V call is TRBV29-1, the J call TRBJ2-2, with 7 bases that match TRBD2. V lost 2 bases, J lost 1 base, and 7 bases stayed unmatched. This CDR3 contains 16 residues. The germline gives CDR1 SQVTM, CDR2 ANQGSEA. The CDR3 here is CSVELHGGGNTGELFF. The CDR3 DNA reads TGCAGCGTTGAACTCCATGGCGGGGGGAACACCGGGGAGCTGTTTTTT.

This clonotype was found many times. This chain uses TRBV20-1 with TRBJ1-5; 7 nucleotides agree with TRBD1. Per the germline V gene, CDR1 is DFQATT and CDR2 is SNEGSKA (reference sequence). The CDR3 covers 13 residues. J was trimmed by 7 bases and V by 6 bases; bases with no gene match: 9. The CDR3 region is CSATTGEWQPQHF. CDR3 in DNA: TGCAGTGCGACAACAGGGGAATGGCAGCCCCAGCATTTT.

In its sample, this clonotype was seen a few times. V is TRBV7-8 and J is TRBJ2-7; the D is unclear. The CDR3 totals 14 residues. The germline V and J ends were trimmed by 1 base and 4 bases, with 11 bases remaining between them. CDR1 is SGHVS, CDR2 FQNEAQ, per germline. CDR3 protein: CASSLVSSAYEQYF. The CDR3 nucleotides are TGTGCCAGCAGCTTAGTATCCAGCGCGTACGAGCAGTACTTC.

This clonotype has ten or more counts. The gene calls are TRBV27 and TRBJ1-1; 7 nucleotides agree with TRBD1. This CDR3 region has 14 residues. Germline V lookup: CDR1 MNHEY, CDR2 SMNVEV (reference sequence). With V trimmed by 5 bases and J by 2 bases, 5 bases remained unmatched. This CDR3 is CASSNRGLNTEAFF. CDR3 nucleotide sequence: TGTGCCAGCAGTAATAGGGGGCTCAACACTGAAGCTTTCTTT.

This clonotype came up a few times. The CDR3 region is CSIKATGGTEAFF. CDR3 in DNA: TGCAGCATAAAGGCTACAGGGGGCACTGAAGCTTTCTTT. The chain couples TRBV29-1 to TRBJ1-1, with TRBD1 matching over 8 bases. From germline, CDR1 is SQVTM and CDR2 ANQGSEA. Losses at the gene ends were 8 bases for V and 4 bases for J; bases not matched to a gene: 9. CDR3 length: 13 residues.

The gene calls are TRBV30 and TRBJ1-5; D may be TRBD1 (6 bases). Germline CDR1 GTSNPN, CDR2 SVGIG (reference sequence). The length of the CDR3 is 13 residues. The V end was cut by 2 bases, the J end by 7 bases, with 12 bases between. CDR3 protein: CAWSPTGQQPQHF. Here the CDR3 DNA reads TGTGCCTGGAGTCCTACAGGGCAGCAGCCCCAGCATTTT.

This clonotype was recorded many times. The chain recombines TRBV28 with TRBJ2-2; D is ambiguous. Trimming removed 3 bases from V and 7 bases from J, with 9 bases in between. The germline V gene has CDR1 MDHEN and CDR2 SYDVKM. The CDR3 sequence is 13 residues long. The CDR3 here is CASSLHHVGELFF. CDR3 bases: TGTGCCAGCAGTTTGCATCATGTCGGGGAGCTGTTTTTT.

The CDR3 coding sequence is TGTGCCAGCAGCACCAAACTACCGGGACAGGGAGACTATGGCTACACCTTC. Its protein product is CASSTKLPGQGDYGYTF. The chain links TRBV7-9 to TRBJ1-2, with TRBD1 identical over 9 bases. This CDR3 comprises 17 residues. Germline loops: CDR1 SEHNR, CDR2 FQNEAQ (reference sequence). Trimming took 5 bases from V and 3 from J; bases not matched to a gene: 13.

This clonotype was seen ten or more times. The gene calls are TRBV7-2 and TRBJ1-6, with D unresolved. Germline CDR1 is SGHTA and CDR2 is FQGNSA. This CDR3 comprises 16 residues. V was pared by 4 bases and J by 9 bases, with 19 bases between. The CDR3 DNA follows: TGTGCCAGCAGCTCTAAGGGTCCTCCAGCGAGTTCACCCCTCCACTTT. Protein: CASSSKGPPASSPLHF.

For this clonotype: Since a much larger clone is just one base distant, this may be a read error. V gene TRBV9 combines with J gene TRBJ2-1; 7 nucleotides agree with TRBD2. The J call is doubtful: the DNA matches TRBJ2-7 better. CDR3 size: 16 residues. Per the germline V gene, CDR1 is SGDLS and CDR2 is YYNGEE. The CDR3 DNA sequence: TGTGCCAGCAGCCCTCCCGGGGGGTCCTCCTACAATGAGCAGTACTTC. This translates into CASSPPGGSSYNEQYF.

This clonotype was seen a few times. The genes are TRBV20-1 and TRBJ1-1; D is possibly TRBD1 (5 bases). Trimming stripped 2 bases from V and 4 bases from J, with 14 bases between. Germline lookup yields CDR1 DFQATT and CDR2 SNEGSKA (reference sequence). The CDR3 consists of 14 residues. CDR3 protein: CSARQGSWGTEAFF. The DNA for the CDR3 is TGCAGTGCTAGACAGGGATCATGGGGCACTGAAGCTTTCTTT.

The chain combines TRBV5-1 with TRBJ2-5; D uncertain. Per the germline V gene, CDR1 is SGHRS and CDR2 is YFSETQ. The CDR3 has 15 residues. The ends were cut back, 0 bases at V and 5 bases at J, with 14 bases in the middle. CDR3 DNA: TGCGCCAGCAGCTTGGCCGGTTGGGAATTGGAGACCCAGTACTTC. Protein: CASSLAGWELETQYF.

This clonotype was seen ten or more times. The chain recombines TRBV30 with TRBJ2-5, with D uncertain. CDR3 length: 16 amino acids. Germline CDR1 is GTSNPN and CDR2 is SVGIG (reference sequence). V was clipped by 3 bases and J by 1 base, with 18 bases between them. DNA for the CDR3: TGTGCCTGGAGACTATTTTCTAGGGCAACCCAAGAGACCCAGTACTTC. Translating gives CAWRLFSRATQETQYF.

Many counts were recorded for this clonotype. The chain carries TRBV5-1 and TRBJ2-7; D is possibly TRBD2 (6 bases). CDR3 length: 15 residues. V was shortened by 0 bases and J by 7 bases, with 17 bases between the two germline ends. Germline V CDR1 and CDR2: SGHRS, YFSETQ. In DNA form, the CDR3 reads TGCGCCAGCAGCTTGGCCTCGGGGGAGCCGGGAGAGCAGTACTTC. Translating gives CASSLASGEPGEQYF.

This clonotype was counted many times. The V and J genes are TRBV7-9 and TRBJ2-1, with a possible D match to TRBD2 (7 bases). V lost 5 bases and J lost 7, with 18 bases in between. The CDR3 totals 15 residues. Germline CDR1 is SEHNR and CDR2 is FQNEAQ (reference sequence). The CDR3 sequence is CASSREQGGVNEQFF. As DNA, the CDR3 is TGTGCCAGCAGCCGTGAACAGGGAGGGGTTAATGAGCAGTTCTTC.

This clonotype has only a few counts. The chain has TRBV11-2 and TRBJ1-6; D is perhaps TRBD1 (5 bases). V gave up 2 bases and J gave up 6 bases, with 11 bases separating them. This CDR3 is 15 amino acids long. Germline V gene data show CDR1 as SGHAT and CDR2 as FQNNGV. CDR3: CASSLRGKFNSPLHF. The CDR3 DNA follows: TGTGCCAGCAGCTTAAGGGGTAAATTTAATTCACCCCTCCACTTT.

This clonotype was counted only a few times. The genes are TRBV12-3 or TRBV12-4 and TRBJ2-7, with D perhaps given as TRBD1 or TRBD2 (6 bases each). The CDR3 loop spans 13 amino acids. The V end lost 10 bases, the J end lost 1 base, and 14 bases lay between the germline ends. The DNA for the CDR3 is TGTGCCACCAAAAGGGGGGCTTCCTACGAGCAGTACTTC. This translates into CATKRGASYEQYF.

This clonotype has more than one count but fewer than ten. The chain couples TRBV12-3 or TRBV12-4 to TRBJ2-3; no clear D gene. The CDR3 runs to 18 residues. The V end lost 0 bases, the J end lost 0 bases, and 16 bases lay between the germline ends. As DNA, the CDR3 is TGTGCCAGCAGTTTAGCGGTTGGGGTAGGCAGTAGCACAGATACGCAGTATTTT. It is translated as CASSLAVGVGSSTDTQYF.